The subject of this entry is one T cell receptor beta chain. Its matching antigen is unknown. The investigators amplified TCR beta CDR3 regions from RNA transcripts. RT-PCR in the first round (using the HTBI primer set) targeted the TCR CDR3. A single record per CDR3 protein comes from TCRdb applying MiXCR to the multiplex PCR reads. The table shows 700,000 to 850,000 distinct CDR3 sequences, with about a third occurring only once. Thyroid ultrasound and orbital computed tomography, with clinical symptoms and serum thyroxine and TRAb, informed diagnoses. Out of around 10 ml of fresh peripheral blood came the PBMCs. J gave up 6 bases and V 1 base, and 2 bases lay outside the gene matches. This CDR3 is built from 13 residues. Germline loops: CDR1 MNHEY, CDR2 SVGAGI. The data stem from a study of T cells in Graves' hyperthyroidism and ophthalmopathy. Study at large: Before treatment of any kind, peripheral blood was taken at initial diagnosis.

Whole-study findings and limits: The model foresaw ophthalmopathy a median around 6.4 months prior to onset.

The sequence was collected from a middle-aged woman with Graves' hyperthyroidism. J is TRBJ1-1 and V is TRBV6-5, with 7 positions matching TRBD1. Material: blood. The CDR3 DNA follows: TGTGCCAGCAGTTACTTCGGGACAGCTGAAGCTTTCTTT. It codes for CASSYFGTAEAFF.